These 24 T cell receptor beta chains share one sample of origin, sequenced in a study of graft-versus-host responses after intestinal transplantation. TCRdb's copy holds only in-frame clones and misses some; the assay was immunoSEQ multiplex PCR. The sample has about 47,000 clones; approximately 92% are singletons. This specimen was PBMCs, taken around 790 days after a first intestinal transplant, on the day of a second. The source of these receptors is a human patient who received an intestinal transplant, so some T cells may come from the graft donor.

The CDR3 here is CASAGLAGTSSTDTQYF. The CDR3 DNA follows: TGTGCCAGCGCGGGACTAGCGGGGACCTCTAGCACAGATACGCAGTATTTT. The V gene is TRBV2, the J gene TRBJ2-3; TRBD2 aligns across 13 bases. CDR3 length equals 17 residues. Germline V gene data show CDR1 as SNHLY and CDR2 as FYNNEI. Trimming cost V 8 bases and J 0 bases; bases outside gene matches: 8. Variable domain in full (rest from reference TRBV2 and TRBJ2-3): EPEVTQTPSHQVTQMGQEVILRCVPISNHLYFYWYRQILGQKVEFLVSFYNNEISEKSEIFDDQFSVERPDGSNFTLKIRSTKLEDSAMYFCASAGLAGTSSTDTQYFGPGTRLTVL.

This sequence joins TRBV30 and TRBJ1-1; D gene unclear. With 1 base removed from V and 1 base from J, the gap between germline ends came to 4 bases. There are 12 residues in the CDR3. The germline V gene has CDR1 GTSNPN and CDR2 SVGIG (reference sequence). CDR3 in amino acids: CAWSDRNTEAFF. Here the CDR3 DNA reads TGTGCCTGGAGTGACAGGAACACTGAAGCTTTCTTT.

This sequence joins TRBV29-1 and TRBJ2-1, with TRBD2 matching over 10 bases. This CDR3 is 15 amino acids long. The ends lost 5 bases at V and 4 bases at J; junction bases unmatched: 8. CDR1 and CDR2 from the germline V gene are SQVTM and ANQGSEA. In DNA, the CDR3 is TGCAGCGTTTTCGGGACTAGCGTTCTGTACAATGAGCAGTTCTTC. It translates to CSVFGTSVLYNEQFF.

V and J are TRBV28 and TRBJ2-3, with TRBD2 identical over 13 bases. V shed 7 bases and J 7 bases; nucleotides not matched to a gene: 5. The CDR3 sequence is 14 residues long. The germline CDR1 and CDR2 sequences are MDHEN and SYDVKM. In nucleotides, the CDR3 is TGTGCCAGCAACCTACTAGCGGGAGGGAATACGCAGTATTTT. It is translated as CASNLLAGGNTQYF.

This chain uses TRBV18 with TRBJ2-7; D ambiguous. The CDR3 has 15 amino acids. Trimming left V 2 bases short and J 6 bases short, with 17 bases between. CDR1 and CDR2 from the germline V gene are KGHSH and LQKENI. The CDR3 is CASSPNVKRTGEQYF. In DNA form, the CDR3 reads TGTGCCAGCTCACCAAACGTTAAACGTACGGGCGAGCAGTACTTC. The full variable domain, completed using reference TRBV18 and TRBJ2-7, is NAGVMQNPRHLVRRRGQEARLRCSPMKGHSHVYWYRQLPEEGLKFMVYLQKENIIDESGMPKERFSAEFPKEGPSILRIQQVVRGDSAAYFCASSPNVKRTGEQYFGPGTRLTVT.

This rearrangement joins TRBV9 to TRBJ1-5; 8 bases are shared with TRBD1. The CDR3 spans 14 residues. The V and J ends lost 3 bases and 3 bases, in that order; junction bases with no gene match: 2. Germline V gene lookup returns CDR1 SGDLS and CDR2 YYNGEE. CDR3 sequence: CASSGTGTNQPQHF. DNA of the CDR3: TGTGCCAGCAGCGGGACAGGGACCAATCAGCCCCAGCATTTT.

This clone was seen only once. The CDR3 loop is CASSLTSGLTGELFF. The CDR3 bases are TGTGCCAGCAGCTTGACTAGCGGGCTCACCGGGGAGCTGTTTTTT. The V call is TRBV5-6, the J call TRBJ2-2; TRBD2 matches at 9 bases. Germline V gene lookup returns CDR1 SGHDT and CDR2 YYEEEE. After removal of 1 base from V and 4 bases from J, the junction contained 2 bases not matched to a gene. The CDR3 extends over 15 amino acids.

CDR3 residues: CASSLEVGSTYEQYF. The DNA of the CDR3 is TGTGCCAGCAGCTTAGAGGTCGGGTCCACCTACGAGCAGTACTTC. V usage is TRBV11-2 and J usage is TRBJ2-7; D ambiguous. Between the trimmed V and J ends, which lost 0 bases and 2 bases, there was a span of 11 bases. In germline, CDR1 is SGHAT, CDR2 FQNNGV. The CDR3 is made up of 15 amino acids.

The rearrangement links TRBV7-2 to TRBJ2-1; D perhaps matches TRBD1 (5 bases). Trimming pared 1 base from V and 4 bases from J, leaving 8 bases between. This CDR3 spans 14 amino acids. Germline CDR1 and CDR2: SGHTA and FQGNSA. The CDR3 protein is CASSLGGSYNEQFF. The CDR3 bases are TGTGCCAGCAGCTTAGGGGGCTCTTACAATGAGCAGTTCTTC.

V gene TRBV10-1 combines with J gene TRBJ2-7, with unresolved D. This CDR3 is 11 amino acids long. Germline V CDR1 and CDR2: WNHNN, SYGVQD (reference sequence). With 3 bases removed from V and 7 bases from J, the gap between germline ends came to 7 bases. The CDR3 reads CASSEWGEQYF. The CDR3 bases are TGCGCCAGCAGTGAATGGGGAGAGCAGTACTTC.

CDR3 in amino acids: CATNSGSDYEQYF. The CDR3 coding sequence is TGTGCCACCAATAGCGGGAGCGACTACGAGCAGTACTTC. This rearrangement joins TRBV10-3 to TRBJ2-7; 9 bases line up with TRBD2. Germline loops: CDR1 ENHRY, CDR2 SYGVKD. This CDR3 spans 13 amino acids. Unmatched junction bases numbered 7, after V lost 10 bases and J lost 3 bases.

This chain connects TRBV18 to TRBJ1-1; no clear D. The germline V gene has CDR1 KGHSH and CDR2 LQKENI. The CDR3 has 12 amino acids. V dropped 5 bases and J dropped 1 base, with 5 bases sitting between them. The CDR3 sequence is CASSYGNTEAFF. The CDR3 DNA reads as TGTGCCAGCTCATATGGGAACACTGAAGCTTTCTTT.

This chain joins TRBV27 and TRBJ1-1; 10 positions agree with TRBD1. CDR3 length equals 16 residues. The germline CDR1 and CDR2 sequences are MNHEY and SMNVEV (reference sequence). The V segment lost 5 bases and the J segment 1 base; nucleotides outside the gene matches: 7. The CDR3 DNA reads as TGTGCCAGCAGTCTCCGACAGGGGGCATCGAACACTGAAGCTTTCTTT. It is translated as CASSLRQGASNTEAFF.

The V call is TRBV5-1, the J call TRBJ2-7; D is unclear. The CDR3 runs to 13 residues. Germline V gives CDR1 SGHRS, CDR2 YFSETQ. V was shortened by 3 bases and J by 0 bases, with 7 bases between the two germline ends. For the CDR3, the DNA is TGCGCCAGCAGCTCCTCCCCCTCCTACGAGCAGTACTTC. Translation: CASSSSPSYEQYF.

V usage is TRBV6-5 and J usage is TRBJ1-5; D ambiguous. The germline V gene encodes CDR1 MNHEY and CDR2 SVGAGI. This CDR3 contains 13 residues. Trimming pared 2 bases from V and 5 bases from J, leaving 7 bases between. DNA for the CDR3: TGTGCCAGCAGTTACAGCTATGATCAGCCCCAGCATTTT. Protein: CASSYSYDQPQHF.

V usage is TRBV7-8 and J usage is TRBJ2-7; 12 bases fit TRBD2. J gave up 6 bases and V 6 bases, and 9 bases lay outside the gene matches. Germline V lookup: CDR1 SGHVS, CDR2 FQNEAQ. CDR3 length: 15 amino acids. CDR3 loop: CASRRLAGEMVEQYF. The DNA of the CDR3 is TGTGCCAGCAGACGACTAGCGGGAGAGATGGTCGAGCAGTACTTC. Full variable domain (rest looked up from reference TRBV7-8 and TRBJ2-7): GAGVSQSPRYKVAKRGQDVALRCDPISGHVSLFWYQQALGQGPEFLTYFQNEAQLDKSGLPSDRFFAERPEGSVSTLKIQRTQQEDSAVYLCASRRLAGEMVEQYFGPGTRLTVT.

CDR3 residues: CAWSAAKGDTIYF. CDR3 coding DNA: TGTGCCTGGAGTGCGGCCAAGGGGGACACCATATATTTT. This chain connects TRBV30 to TRBJ1-3; maybe TRBD1 (6 bases). Germline V gives CDR1 GTSNPN, CDR2 SVGIG (reference sequence). With 1 base removed from V and 8 bases from J, the gap between germline ends came to 12 bases. The CDR3 loop spans 13 amino acids.

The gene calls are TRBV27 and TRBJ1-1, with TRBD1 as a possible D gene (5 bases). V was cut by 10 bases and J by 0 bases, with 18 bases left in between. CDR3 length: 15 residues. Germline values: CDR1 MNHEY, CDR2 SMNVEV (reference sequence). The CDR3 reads CATYRAGSLNTEAFF. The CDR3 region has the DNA TGTGCCACCTACCGGGCAGGGAGTCTGAACACTGAAGCTTTCTTT.

The DNA for the CDR3 is TGTGCCAGCTCGCCGTCACCGGGACAGAACCAAGAGACCCAGTACTTC. This encodes CASSPSPGQNQETQYF. The rearrangement joins TRBV18 to TRBJ2-5; TRBD1 matches at 7 bases. The V and J ends lost 6 bases and 0 bases, in that order; junction bases with no gene match: 10. CDR3 size: 16 residues. Germline V gives CDR1 KGHSH, CDR2 LQKENI.

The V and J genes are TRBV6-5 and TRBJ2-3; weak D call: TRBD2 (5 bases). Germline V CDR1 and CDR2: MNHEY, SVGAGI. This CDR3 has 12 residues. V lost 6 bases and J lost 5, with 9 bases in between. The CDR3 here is CASRERGDTQYF. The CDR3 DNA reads TGTGCCAGCAGAGAACGGGGAGATACGCAGTATTTT.

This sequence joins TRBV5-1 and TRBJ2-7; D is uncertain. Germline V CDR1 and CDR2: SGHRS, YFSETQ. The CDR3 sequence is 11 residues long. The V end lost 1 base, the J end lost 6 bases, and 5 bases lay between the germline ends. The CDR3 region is CASSLSGEQYF. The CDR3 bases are TGCGCCAGCAGCTTGAGTGGCGAGCAGTACTTC.

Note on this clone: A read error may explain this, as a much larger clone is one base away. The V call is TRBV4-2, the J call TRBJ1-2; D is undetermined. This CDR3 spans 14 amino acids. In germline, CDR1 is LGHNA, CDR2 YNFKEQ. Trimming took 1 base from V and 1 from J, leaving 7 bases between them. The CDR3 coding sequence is TGTGCCAGCAGCCAAGGCGGAGTTAACTATGGCTACACCTTC. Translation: CASSQGGVNYGYTF.

CDR3 nucleotides: TGTGCCAGCAGCTTAGCAGGTGGAAACACCATATATTTT. Translating it yields CASSLAGGNTIYF. V is TRBV7-9 and J is TRBJ1-3; D gene unclear. V was trimmed by 0 bases and J by 3 bases, leaving 3 bases between them. CDR3 size: 13 residues. From germline, CDR1 is SEHNR and CDR2 FQNEAQ (reference sequence).

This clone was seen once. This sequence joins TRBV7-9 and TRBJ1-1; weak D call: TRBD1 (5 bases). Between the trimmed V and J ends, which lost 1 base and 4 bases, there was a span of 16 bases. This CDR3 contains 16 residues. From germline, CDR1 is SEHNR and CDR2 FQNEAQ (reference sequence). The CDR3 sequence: CASSLEWLTEGTEAFF. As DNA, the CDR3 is TGTGCCAGCAGCTTAGAGTGGCTGACAGAGGGCACTGAAGCTTTCTTT.